This record looks at one T cell receptor beta chain sequence and its context. Construction of the TCRbeta library involved unique molecular identifiers. TCRdb used MiXCR to reprocess the PCR reads, holding one entry per CDR3 protein. The sample carries about 610,000 distinct CDR3 sequences, roughly a tenth recorded once. The CDR3 is 18 amino acids. Unmatched junction bases numbered 15, after V lost 5 bases and J lost 4 bases. Germline-derived CDR1 and CDR2 are SQVTM and ANQGSEA. The source of the sample is a study of T-cell reconstitution after alpha-beta-depleted transplantation in children. The sequencing used PBMCs from the stem cell graft donor, collected from the stem cell graft. The V gene is TRBV29-1, the J gene TRBJ2-5, with 14 positions matching TRBD2. This receptor was obtained from a human donor who donated a stem cell graft to a child with acute myeloid leukemia. In nucleotides, the CDR3 is TGCAGCGTTCGCCCTTACATGACTAGCGGGAGGGTCGGAGAGACCCAGTACTTC. This codes for CSVRPYMTSGRVGETQYF. Together with reference TRBV29-1 and TRBJ2-5, the CDR3 gives the full variable domain: SAVISQKPSRDICQRGTSLTIQCQVDSQVTMMFWYRQQPGQSLTLIATANQGSEATYESGFVIDKFPISRPNLTFSTLTVSNMSPEDSSIYLCSVRPYMTSGRVGETQYFGPGTRLLVL.